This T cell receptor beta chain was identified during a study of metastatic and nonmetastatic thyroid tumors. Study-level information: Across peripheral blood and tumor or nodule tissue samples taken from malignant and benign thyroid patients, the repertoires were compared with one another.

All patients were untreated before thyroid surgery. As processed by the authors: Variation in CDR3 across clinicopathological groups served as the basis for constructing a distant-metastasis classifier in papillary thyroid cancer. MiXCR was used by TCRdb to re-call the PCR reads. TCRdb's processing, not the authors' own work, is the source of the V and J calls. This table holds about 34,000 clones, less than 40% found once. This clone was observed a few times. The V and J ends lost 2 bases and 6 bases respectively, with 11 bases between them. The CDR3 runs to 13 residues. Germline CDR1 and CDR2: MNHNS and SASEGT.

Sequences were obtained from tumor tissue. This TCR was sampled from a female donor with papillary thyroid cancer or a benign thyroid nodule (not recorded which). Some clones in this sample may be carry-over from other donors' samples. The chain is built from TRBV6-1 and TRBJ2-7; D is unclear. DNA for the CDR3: TGTGCCAGCAGTGAAATAGTGGGGATCGAGCAGTACTTC. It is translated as CASSEIVGIEQYF.